A selection of T cell receptor beta chains follows, all from one sample in a study of T cells in Graves' hyperthyroidism and ophthalmopathy. MiXCR was run by TCRdb on the multiplex PCR reads, yielding one entry per CDR3 protein. Here the sample spans about 510,000 distinct CDR3 sequences, about 15% being singletons. Input material: blood. All receptors derive from a woman between 40 and 55 years old with Graves' hyperthyroidism. Each CDR3 is given without its conserved first and last residue. Rows may omit the clone size; those that give it use once, few, many or a size class.

V	J	length	size	CDR3
TRBV28	TRBJ2-2	14	many	ASSVPGTLPTGELF
TRBV7-9	TRBJ2-2	16	.	ASSFSTTSGRVYGELF
TRBV13	TRBJ2-7	12	many	ASSRLGQGYEQY
TRBV28	TRBJ1-6	12	many	ASSPWGNNSPLH
TRBV20-1	TRBJ1-6	14	few	SAISGGLSYNSPLH
TRBV5-1	TRBJ1-4	14	few	ASSRDSFATNEKLF
TRBV6-1	TRBJ2-1	14	.	ASSSLGQGIYNEQF
TRBV2	TRBJ2-7	11	few	ASSENASYEQY
TRBV3-1	TRBJ1-1	11	many	AVSRGSGTEAF
TRBV27	TRBJ1-2	13	many	ASSSLGDFGYGYT
TRBV6-1	TRBJ2-4	15	few	ASSSLLSGMAKNIQY
TRBV19	TRBJ1-3	14	.	ASSSPQRISGNTIY
TRBV12-3/TRBV12-4	TRBJ2-1	12	many	ASSSRGRANEQF
TRBV7-2	TRBJ2-5	14	.	AGSLTSGIIRETQY
TRBV3-1	TRBJ1-1	10	many	ASSQGRSEAF
TRBV9	TRBJ2-7	11	many	ASSAGTEYEQY
TRBV2	TRBJ2-7	10	many	ASSELIHEQY
TRBV5-6	TRBJ2-1	13	.	ASSEQGAFYNEQF
TRBV4-2	TRBJ1-5	12	few	ASSFRDMEQPQH
TRBV27	TRBJ1-6	13	.	ASSFLGQGNSPLH
TRBV5-6	TRBJ2-1	13	.	ASSLVGTGDGEQF
TRBV9	TRBJ1-4	12	few	ASSVQGGEEKLF
TRBV14	TRBJ2-2	11	many	ASSQLGSGELF
TRBV27	TRBJ1-6	14	few	ASKLGGSSYNSPLH
TRBV12-3/TRBV12-4	TRBJ2-3	12	many	ASSQRGAADTQY
TRBV14	TRBJ2-7	13	.	ASSQDAGISYEQY
TRBV14	TRBJ2-1	13	many	ASSQDPSSYNEQF
TRBV19	TRBJ2-6	13	many	ASSTTGSGANVLT
TRBV5-1	TRBJ1-1	13	few	ASSMSGWGNTEAF
TRBV28	TRBJ2-4	14	many	ASSLTQGTPLNIQY
TRBV28	TRBJ1-4	17	.	ASEMGAQSSGDPGRKLF
TRBV2	TRBJ2-1	14	few	AGSGARQGGGNEQF
TRBV12-3/TRBV12-4	TRBJ2-2	10	many	ASLQGGGELF
TRBV6-1	TRBJ2-1	12	few	ASSEVGRGNEQF
TRBV5-1	TRBJ2-2	12	many	ASSDETGTGELF
TRBV29-1	TRBJ2-7	11	many	SVVSDRAYEQY
TRBV28	TRBJ1-3	14	many	ASSSTGQRLGNTIY
TRBV28	TRBJ2-5	11	many	ASRDPLRETQY
TRBV20-1	TRBJ2-3	14	.	SVTGLAAPEADTQY
TRBV28	TRBJ2-7	14	many	ASSFPASGSTDEQY
TRBV7-3	TRBJ2-2	13	.	ASTKDRANTGELF
TRBV4-2	TRBJ1-1	13	.	ASSARQGEDTEAF
TRBV27	TRBJ1-2	13	many	ASSSSGTFNYGYT
TRBV7-8	TRBJ1-1	13	.	ASSLVGGRWTEAF
TRBV11-2	TRBJ1-6	12	.	ASTPYGGRSPLH
TRBV6-1	TRBJ2-5	11	many	ASSGRRGETQY